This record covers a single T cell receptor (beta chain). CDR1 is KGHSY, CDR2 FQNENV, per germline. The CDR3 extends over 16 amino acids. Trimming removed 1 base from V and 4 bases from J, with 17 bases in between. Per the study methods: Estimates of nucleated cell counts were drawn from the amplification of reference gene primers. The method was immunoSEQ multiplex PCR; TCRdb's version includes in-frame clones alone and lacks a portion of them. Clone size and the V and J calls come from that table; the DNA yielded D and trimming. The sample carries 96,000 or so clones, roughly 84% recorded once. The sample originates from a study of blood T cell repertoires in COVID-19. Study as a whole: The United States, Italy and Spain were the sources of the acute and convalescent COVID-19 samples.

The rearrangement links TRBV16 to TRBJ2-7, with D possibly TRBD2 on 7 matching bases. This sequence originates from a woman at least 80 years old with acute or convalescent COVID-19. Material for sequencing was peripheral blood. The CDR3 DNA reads TGTGCCAGCAGCCAATGGGGGGGCCGGGCGTATTACGAGCAGTACTTC. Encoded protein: CASSQWGGRAYYEQYF.